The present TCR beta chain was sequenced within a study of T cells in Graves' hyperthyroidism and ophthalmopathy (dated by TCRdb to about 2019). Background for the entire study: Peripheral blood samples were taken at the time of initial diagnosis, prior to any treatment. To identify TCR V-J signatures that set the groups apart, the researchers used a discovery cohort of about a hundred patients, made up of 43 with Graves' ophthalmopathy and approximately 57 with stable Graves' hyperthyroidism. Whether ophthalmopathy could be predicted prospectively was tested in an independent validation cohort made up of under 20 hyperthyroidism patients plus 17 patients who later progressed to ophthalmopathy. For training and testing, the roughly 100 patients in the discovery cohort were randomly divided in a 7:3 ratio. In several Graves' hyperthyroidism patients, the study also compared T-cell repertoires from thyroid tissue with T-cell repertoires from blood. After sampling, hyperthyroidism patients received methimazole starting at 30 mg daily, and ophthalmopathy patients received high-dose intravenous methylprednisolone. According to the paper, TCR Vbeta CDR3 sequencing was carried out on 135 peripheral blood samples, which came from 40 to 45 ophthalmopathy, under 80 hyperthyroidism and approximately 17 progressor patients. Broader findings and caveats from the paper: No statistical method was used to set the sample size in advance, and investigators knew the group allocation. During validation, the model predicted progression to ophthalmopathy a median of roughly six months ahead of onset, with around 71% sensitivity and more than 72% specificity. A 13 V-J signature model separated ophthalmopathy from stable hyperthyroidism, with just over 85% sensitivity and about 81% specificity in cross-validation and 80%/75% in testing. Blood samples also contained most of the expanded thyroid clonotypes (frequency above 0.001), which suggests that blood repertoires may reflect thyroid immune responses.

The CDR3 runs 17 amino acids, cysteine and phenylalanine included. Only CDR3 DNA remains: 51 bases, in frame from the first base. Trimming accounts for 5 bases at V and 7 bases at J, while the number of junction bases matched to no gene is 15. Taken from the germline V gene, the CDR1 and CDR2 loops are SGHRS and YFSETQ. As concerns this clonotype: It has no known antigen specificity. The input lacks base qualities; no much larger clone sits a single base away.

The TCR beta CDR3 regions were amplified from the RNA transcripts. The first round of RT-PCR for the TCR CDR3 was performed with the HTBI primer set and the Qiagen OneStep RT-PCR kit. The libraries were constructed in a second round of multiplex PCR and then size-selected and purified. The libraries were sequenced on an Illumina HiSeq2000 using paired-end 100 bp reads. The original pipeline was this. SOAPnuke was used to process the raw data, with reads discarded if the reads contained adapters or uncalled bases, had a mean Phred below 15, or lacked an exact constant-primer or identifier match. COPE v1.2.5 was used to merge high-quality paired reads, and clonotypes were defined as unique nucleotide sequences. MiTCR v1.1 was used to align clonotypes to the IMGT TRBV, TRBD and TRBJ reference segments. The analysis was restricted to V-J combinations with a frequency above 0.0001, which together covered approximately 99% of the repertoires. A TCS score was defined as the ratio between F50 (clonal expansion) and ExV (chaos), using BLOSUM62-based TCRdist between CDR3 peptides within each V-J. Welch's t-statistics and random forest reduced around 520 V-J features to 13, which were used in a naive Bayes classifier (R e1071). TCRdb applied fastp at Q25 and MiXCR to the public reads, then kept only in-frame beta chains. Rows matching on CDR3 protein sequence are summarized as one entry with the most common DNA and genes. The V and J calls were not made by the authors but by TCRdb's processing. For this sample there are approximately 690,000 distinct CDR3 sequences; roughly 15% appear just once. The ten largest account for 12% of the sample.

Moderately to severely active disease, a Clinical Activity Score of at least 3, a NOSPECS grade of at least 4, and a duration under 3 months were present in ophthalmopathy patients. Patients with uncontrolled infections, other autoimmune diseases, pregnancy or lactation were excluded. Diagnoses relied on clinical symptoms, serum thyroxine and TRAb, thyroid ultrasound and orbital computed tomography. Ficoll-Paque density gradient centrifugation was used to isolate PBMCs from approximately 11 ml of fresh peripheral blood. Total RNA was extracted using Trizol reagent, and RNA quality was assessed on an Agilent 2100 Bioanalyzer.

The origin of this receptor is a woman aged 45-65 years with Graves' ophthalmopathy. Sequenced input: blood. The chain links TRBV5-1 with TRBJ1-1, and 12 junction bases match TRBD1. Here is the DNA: TGCGCCAGCAGACCGACGGGACAGGGGGCGCTTGGTTTTGAAGCTTTCTTT. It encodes CASRPTGQGALGFEAFF.